Sequencing of this T cell receptor beta chain was carried out in a study of blood T cells in healthy people across ages (dated by TCRdb to about 2015). Looking at the study overall: In model experiments, template switching captured about one uniquely barcoded TCR beta cDNA molecule for every two T cells. Using deep sequencing normalized with unique cDNA molecular identifiers, the study measured how TCR beta repertoire diversity changes with age. The donors were split into four age groups: young (average about 15 years), middle-aged (over 35), aged (around 67) and long-lived (about 82). The study analyzed two additional independent replicas of 1 million unique cDNA reads from the same blood draw for two donors, one aged 18 to 30 and one aged 80 or older.

The donors were 40 or so Caucasian individuals from Russia, aged about 6 to 95 years, who were systemically healthy. About 10 milliliters of peripheral blood were collected from each donor into EDTA-treated Vacutainer tubes. Ficoll-Paque density-gradient centrifugation was used to isolate PBMCs, with at least 6.5 million obtained per sample. Total RNA was extracted from PBMCs with Trizol reagent, with at least 6 micrograms obtained per sample. For every donor, an aliquot of PBMCs went through flow cytometry to measure the percentages of naive CD45RAhigh/CD27high T cells. What the study reported, not specific to this receptor: Donor CMV infection status was unknown, potentially confounding age-related changes in expanded clonotypes. Compared with the aged group, the long-lived group had more naive CD4+ T cells, fewer expanded clones and increased TCR diversity, suggesting age selection. As age increased, observed TCR beta diversity per million T cells dropped in a roughly linear way, and a significant reduction was already evident by age 40. Bulk unsorted PBMC profiling prevented conclusive comparison of naive and antigen-experienced compartments. Observed TCR beta diversity correlated strongly with the percentage of naive T cells measured by flow cytometry. Estimates of total diversity based on one million sequenced T cells were considered lower bounds and underestimates.

Details on this clonotype: What this receptor recognizes is not known. Base qualities are not at hand, and no much larger clone is one base apart.

Library prep was done by 5' RACE. The instrument given in TCRdb is Illumina HiSeq 2500. A second PCR of roughly 7 to 12 cycles was run with a J-beta primer mix and a sample-barcoded 5' primer. Each TCR beta cDNA molecule received a unique molecular identifier from a template-switch 5' adaptor carrying 12 random nucleotides. Each sample yielded at least 2.5 million CDR3-containing paired-end reads. All of the RNA was converted into first-strand cDNA using the Mint cDNA synthesis kit, with a TRBC-specific oligonucleotide serving as the primer. After uracil-DNA glycosylase treatment, a first 18-cycle PCR used universal primers M1SS and BC2_uni_R on all cDNA. Per the authors' processing: For normalization, 1 million high-quality reads were randomly selected from each sample, with every read carrying a distinct molecular identifier. Instead of being binned into consensus sequences, reads that shared molecular identifiers were thrown out. MiTCR, run with a Q25 quality threshold and the strictest error-elimination algorithm, handled CDR3 identification, clonotype clustering and error correction. A nonparametric unseen species model using Euler transformation provided a lower-bound estimate of total TCR beta diversity. TCRdb reprocessed the public reads (quality trimming at Q25 with fastp, clone calling with MiXCR) and kept in-frame beta chains. Rows are combined by CDR3 protein, so each entry shows the most common genes and DNA. TCRdb's processing, not the study's, gives the V and J calls here. For this sample there are nearly 800,000 distinct CDR3 sequences; 20% to 25% appear just once. The leading ten clones occupy 3% to 4% of the sample.

These data were also filed under a second study, of T cells of mothers and their children. Drawing on the second study: Donors were nine systemically healthy Caucasian individuals: three mothers and their six children. cDNA synthesis used all of the extracted RNA, with roughly 1.5 ug of RNA in each 15 ul reaction. In the second PCR, the M1S primer introduced both the sample barcodes and 2-4 random nucleotides. Each mother yielded over 8.5 million TCR beta CDR3 reads and each child roughly 2.9 million reads. Thymic selection similarly shapes TCR recombination output in related and unrelated pairs, with minor effect from inherited differences. Normalized repertoire overlap was always found to be slightly, but never significantly, higher in related mother-child pairs than in unrelated mother-child pairs. Persistent microchimeric T cell clones were not detected, at a sensitivity of around 100 clones per million clonotypes. The study used deep NGS to compare TCR beta repertoires of mothers and children, seeking features distinguishing related mother-child pairs from unrelated individuals. The mean age was roughly 44 +/- 4 years for the mothers and about 12 +/- 4 years for the children. After adapters were ligated using NEBNext reagents, the libraries underwent 100+100 nt paired-end sequencing on an Illumina HiSeq 2000. To prevent cross-contamination, the mother and child libraries were prepared one month apart and sequenced in separate runs. For each donor, somewhere between roughly 500,000 and 2,100,000 distinct TCR beta clonotypes were identified. Naive TCR beta clonotypes were estimated from low-frequency clonotypes matched to each donor's FACS-determined naive share, without sorting.

The TCR was taken from a boy younger than 18 in good health. Sequencing was carried out using blood.

The base sequence is TGTGCCAGCAGTCCCAGGGCAGAAGAGACCCAGTACTTC. This translates into CASSPRAEETQYF. Recombination linked TRBV12-3 or TRBV12-4 to TRBJ2-5; the D region possibly corresponds to TRBD1 (5 bases align). The CDR3 sequence holds 13 residues, the cysteine and phenylalanine included. Kept here is only the CDR3 DNA, which spans 39 bases and is read in frame from base 1. Relative to germline, V is 5 bases shorter and J is 3 bases shorter, with 10 bases between their ends.